The 10 T cell receptor beta chains given below trace back to one sample, sequenced in a study of radiotherapy plus CTLA-4 blockade in lung cancer. Profiled with immunoSEQ multiplex PCR; TCRdb holds only in-frame clones, not every one. The sample has about 70,000 clones, 79% seen once; the top ten hold under 10%. Specimen: peripheral blood, collected from a patient treated with radiotherapy plus ipilimumab. The receptor set was obtained from a human donor with non-small cell lung cancer who had a complete response to radiotherapy plus ipilimumab.

The chain carries TRBV18 and TRBJ1-1; 8 positions match TRBD1. There are 15 residues in the CDR3. J lost 0 bases, V lost 4 bases, and 4 bases had no gene match. CDR1 and CDR2 from the germline V gene are KGHSH and LQKENI. CDR3 sequence reads: CASSQGTGMNTEAFF. The CDR3 DNA is TGTGCCAGCTCACAAGGGACAGGAATGAACACTGAAGCTTTCTTT.

The J gene is TRBJ2-7, the V gene TRBV5-1, with 9 bases identical to TRBD1. The CDR3 runs 14 residues. The V and J ends lost 4 bases and 1 base, in that order; junction bases with no gene match: 3. Germline CDR1 and CDR2: SGHRS and YFSETQ. CDR3 DNA sequence: TGCGCCAGCAGCCCCGGGACAGGGTCCTACGAGCAGTACTTC. Its protein is CASSPGTGSYEQYF.

The gene calls are TRBV7-6 and TRBJ1-2; D gene unclear. V shed 5 bases and J shed 2 bases, with 15 bases lying between them. This CDR3 is built from 15 residues. CDR1 and CDR2 from the germline V gene are SGHVS and FNYEAQ. The CDR3: CASSTSVPGNYGYTF. In nucleotides, the CDR3 is TGTGCCAGCAGCACCTCTGTCCCTGGGAACTATGGCTACACCTTC.

The chain couples TRBV19 to TRBJ2-2, with D perhaps matching TRBD1 (6 bases). Trimming left V 7 bases short and J 4 bases short, with 10 bases between. Germline-derived CDR1 and CDR2 are LNHDA and SQIVND (reference sequence). The CDR3 consists of 13 residues. CDR3 bases: TGTGCCAGTAAGGGACAAATCACCGGGGAGCTGTTTTTT. This gives the protein CASKGQITGELFF. Using reference TRBV19 and TRBJ2-2 for the parts outside the CDR3, the full variable domain is DGGITQSPKYLFRKEGQNVTLSCEQNLNHDAMYWYRQDPGQGLRLIYYSQIVNDFQKGDIAEGYSVSREKKESFPLTVTSAQKNPTAFYLCASKGQITGELFFGEGSRLTVL.

The CDR3 DNA follows: TGTGCCAGCTCCCGCGACTCGAACACCGGGGAGCTGTTTTTT. Residues: CASSRDSNTGELFF. V usage is TRBV18 and J usage is TRBJ2-2; D remains unclear. Deletions cut 6 bases from V and 0 bases from J, with 8 bases between. This CDR3 spans 14 amino acids. The germline V gene encodes CDR1 KGHSH and CDR2 LQKENI.

This clone was counted only a few times. This sequence joins TRBV11-2 and TRBJ1-2; TRBD1 might be the D (5 bases). The CDR3 runs 15 residues. CDR1 and CDR2 (germline): SGHAT, FQNNGV. V dropped 4 bases and J dropped 4 bases, with 16 bases sitting between them. Here the CDR3 DNA reads TGTGCCAGCAGCTCCCCTAGGGGCCAACGCTATGGCTACACCTTC. Protein product: CASSSPRGQRYGYTF.

The chain joins TRBV15 to TRBJ1-6; 7 positions match TRBD1. This CDR3 is 15 amino acids long. From germline, CDR1 is LNHNV and CDR2 YYDKDF (reference sequence). V dropped 5 bases and J dropped 8; count of bases not matched to a gene: 9. This CDR3 is CATSPPGQSDSPLHF. As DNA, the CDR3 is TGTGCCACCAGCCCCCCGGGACAGAGTGATTCACCCCTCCACTTT.

The rearrangement joins TRBV10-1 to TRBJ1-1; D is unclear. Germline CDR1 and CDR2: WNHNN and SYGVQD (reference sequence). This CDR3 comprises 13 residues. Trimming stripped 1 base from V and 3 bases from J, with 6 bases between. CDR3 DNA sequence: TGCGCCAGCAGTGAGTACCGTTACACTGAAGCTTTCTTT. Amino acids: CASSEYRYTEAFF.

The chain has TRBV27 and TRBJ2-5; D may be TRBD1 or TRBD2 (7 bases each). Trimming took 3 bases from V and 5 from J, leaving 16 bases between them. CDR1 and CDR2 (germline): MNHEY, SMNVEV (reference sequence). The CDR3 consists of 15 residues. Here the CDR3 reads CASSLSRGGLETQYF. The CDR3, as DNA: TGTGCCAGCAGTTTGTCCAGGGGGGGGTTGGAGACCCAGTACTTC.

The chain is built from TRBV7-9 and TRBJ2-7; D uncertain. The CDR3 covers 12 residues. Germline values: CDR1 SEHNR, CDR2 FQNEAQ (reference sequence). Trimming took 4 bases from V and 3 from J, leaving 7 bases between them. The CDR3 spells CASSSYSYEQYF. The DNA for the CDR3 is TGTGCCAGCAGCTCGTACAGCTACGAGCAGTACTTC.